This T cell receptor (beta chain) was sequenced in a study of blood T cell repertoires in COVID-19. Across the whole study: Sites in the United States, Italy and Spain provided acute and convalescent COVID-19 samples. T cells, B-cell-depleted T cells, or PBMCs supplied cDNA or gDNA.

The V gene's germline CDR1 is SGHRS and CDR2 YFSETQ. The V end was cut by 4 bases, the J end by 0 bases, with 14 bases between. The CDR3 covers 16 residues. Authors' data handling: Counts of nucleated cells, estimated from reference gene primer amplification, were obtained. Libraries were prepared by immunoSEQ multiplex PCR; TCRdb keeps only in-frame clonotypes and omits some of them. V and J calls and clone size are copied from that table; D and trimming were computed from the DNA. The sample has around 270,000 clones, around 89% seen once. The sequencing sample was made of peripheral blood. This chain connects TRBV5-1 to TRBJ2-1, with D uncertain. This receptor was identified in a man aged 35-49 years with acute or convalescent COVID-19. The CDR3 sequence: CASSPTLMSSYNEQFF. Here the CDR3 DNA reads TGCGCCAGCAGCCCTACTCTAATGAGCTCCTACAATGAGCAGTTCTTC.